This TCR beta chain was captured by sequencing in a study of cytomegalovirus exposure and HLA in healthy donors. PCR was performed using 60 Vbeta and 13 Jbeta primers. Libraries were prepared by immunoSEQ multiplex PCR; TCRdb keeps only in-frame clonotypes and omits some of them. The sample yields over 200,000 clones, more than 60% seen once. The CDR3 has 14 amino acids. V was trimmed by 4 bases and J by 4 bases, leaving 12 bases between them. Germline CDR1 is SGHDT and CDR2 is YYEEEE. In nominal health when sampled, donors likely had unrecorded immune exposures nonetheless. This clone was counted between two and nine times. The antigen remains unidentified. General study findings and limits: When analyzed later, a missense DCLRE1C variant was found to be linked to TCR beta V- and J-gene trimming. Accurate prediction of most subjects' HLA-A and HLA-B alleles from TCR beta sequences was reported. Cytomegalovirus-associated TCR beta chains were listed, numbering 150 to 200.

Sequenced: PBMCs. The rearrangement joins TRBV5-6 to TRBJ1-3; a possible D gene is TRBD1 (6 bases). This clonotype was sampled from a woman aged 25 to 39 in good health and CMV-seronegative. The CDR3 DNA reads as TGTGCCAGCAGCCCCCGGGACATAGGAAACACCATATATTTT. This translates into CASSPRDIGNTIYF.